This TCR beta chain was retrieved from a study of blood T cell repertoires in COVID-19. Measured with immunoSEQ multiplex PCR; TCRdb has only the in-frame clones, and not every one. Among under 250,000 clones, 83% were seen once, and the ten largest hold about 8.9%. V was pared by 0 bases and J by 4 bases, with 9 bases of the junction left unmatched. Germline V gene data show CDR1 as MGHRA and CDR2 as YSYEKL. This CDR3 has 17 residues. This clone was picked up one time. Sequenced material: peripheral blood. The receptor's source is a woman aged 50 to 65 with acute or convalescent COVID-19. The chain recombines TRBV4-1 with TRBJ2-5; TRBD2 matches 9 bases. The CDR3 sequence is CASSQEAGGGGGETQYF. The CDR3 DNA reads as TGCGCCAGCAGCCAAGAGGCGGGAGGGGGAGGGGGAGAGACCCAGTACTTC.